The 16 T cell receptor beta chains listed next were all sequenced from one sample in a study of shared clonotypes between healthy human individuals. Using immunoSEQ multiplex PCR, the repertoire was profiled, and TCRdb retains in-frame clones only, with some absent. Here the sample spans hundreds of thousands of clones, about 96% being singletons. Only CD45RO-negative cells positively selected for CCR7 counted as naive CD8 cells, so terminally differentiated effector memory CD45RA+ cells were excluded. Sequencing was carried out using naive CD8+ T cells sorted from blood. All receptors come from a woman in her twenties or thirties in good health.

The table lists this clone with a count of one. The CDR3 here is CASSGGEMGETQYF. In nucleotides, the CDR3 is TGTGCCAGCAGTGGAGGGGAAATGGGAGAGACCCAGTACTTC. The rearrangement uses TRBV2 and TRBJ2-5, with D perhaps assigned TRBD1 or TRBD2 (5 bases each). The CDR3 has 14 residues. V was trimmed by 4 bases and J by 4 bases, leaving 13 bases between them. Germline values: CDR1 SNHLY, CDR2 FYNNEI.

CDR3 sequence: CASWQAEQYF. Here the CDR3 DNA reads TGTGCCAGCTGGCAGGCCGAGCAGTACTTC. V usage is TRBV6-1 and J usage is TRBJ2-7; unclear D gene. The CDR3 runs to 10 residues. The germline gives CDR1 MNHNS, CDR2 SASEGT. V lost 8 bases to trimming and J lost 6 bases, with 8 bases between them.

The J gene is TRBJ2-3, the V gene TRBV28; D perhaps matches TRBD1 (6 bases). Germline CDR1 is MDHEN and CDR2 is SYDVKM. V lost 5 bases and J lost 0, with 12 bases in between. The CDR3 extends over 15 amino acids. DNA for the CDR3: TGTGCCAGCAGTCCCGGGACAACTAGCACAGATACGCAGTATTTT. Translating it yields CASSPGTTSTDTQYF. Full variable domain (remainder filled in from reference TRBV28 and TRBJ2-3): DVKVTQSSRYLVKRTGEKVFLECVQDMDHENMFWYRQDPGLGLRLIYFSYDVKMKEKGDIPEGYSVSREKKERFSLILESASTNQTSMYLCASSPGTTSTDTQYFGPGTRLTVL.

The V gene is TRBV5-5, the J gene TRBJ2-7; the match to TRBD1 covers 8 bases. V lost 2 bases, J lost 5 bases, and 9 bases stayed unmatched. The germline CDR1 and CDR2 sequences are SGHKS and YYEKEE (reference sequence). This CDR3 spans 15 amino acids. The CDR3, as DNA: TGTGCCAGCAGCTTATCGACAGGGGCATTCAACGAGCAGTACTTC. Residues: CASSLSTGAFNEQYF.

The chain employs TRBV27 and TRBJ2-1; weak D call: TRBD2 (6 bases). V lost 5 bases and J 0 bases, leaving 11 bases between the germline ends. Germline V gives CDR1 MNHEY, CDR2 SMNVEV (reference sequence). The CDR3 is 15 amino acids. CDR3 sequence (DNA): TGTGCCAGCAGTCCATTGACTAGCTCCTACAATGAGCAGTTCTTC. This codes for CASSPLTSSYNEQFF.

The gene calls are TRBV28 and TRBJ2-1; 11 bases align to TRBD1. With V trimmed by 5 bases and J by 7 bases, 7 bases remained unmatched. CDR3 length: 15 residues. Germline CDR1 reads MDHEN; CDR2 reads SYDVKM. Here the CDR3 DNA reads TGTGCCAGCAGTACATGGGACAGGGGGTTAAATGAGCAGTTCTTC. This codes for CASSTWDRGLNEQFF.

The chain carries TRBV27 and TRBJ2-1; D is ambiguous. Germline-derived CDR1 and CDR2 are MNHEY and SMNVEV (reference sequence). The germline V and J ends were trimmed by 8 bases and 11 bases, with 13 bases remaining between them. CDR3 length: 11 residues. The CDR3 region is CASVGVLQQFF. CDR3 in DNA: TGTGCCAGCGTTGGCGTCCTACAGCAGTTCTTC.

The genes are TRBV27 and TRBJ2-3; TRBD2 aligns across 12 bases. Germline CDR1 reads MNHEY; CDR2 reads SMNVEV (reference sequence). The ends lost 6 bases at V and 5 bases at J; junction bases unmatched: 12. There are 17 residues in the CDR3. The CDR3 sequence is CASSLTLRLAGEDTQYF. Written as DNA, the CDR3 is TGTGCCAGCAGCCTCACCCTAAGACTAGCGGGAGAAGATACGCAGTATTTT.

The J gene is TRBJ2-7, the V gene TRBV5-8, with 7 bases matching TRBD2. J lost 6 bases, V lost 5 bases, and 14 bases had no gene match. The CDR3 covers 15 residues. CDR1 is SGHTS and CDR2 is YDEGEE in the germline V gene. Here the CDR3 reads CASRLARGPTVEQYF. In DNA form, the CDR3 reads TGTGCCAGCAGACTAGCGCGAGGTCCTACTGTCGAGCAGTACTTC.

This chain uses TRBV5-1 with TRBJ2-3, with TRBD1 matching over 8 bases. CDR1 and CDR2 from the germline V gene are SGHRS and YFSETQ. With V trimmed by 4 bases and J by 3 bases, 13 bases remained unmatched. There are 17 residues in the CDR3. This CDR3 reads CASSPTSGQGGTDTQYF. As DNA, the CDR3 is TGCGCCAGCAGCCCGACCTCCGGACAGGGTGGGACAGATACGCAGTATTTT.

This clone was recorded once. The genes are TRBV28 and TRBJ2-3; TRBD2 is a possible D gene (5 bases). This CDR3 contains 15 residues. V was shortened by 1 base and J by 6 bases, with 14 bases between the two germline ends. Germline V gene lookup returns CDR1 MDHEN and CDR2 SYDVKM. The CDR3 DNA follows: TGTGCCAGCAGTTTATTCTCTGGCGGGTGGGATACGCAGTATTTT. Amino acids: CASSLFSGGWDTQYF.

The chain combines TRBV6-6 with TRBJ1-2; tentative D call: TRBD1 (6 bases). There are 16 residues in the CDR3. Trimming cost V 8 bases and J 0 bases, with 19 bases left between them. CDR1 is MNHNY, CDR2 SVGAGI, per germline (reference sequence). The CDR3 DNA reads TGTGCCAGCCATAATACCCGGACAGTTACTAACTATGGCTACACCTTC. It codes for CASHNTRTVTNYGYTF.

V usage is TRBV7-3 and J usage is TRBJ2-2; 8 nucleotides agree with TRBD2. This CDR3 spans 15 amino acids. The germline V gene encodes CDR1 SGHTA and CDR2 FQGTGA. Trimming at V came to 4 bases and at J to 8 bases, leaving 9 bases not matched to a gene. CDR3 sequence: CASSSSSSGRGELFF. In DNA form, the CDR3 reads TGTGCCAGCAGCTCAAGTAGCAGCGGGAGAGGGGAGCTGTTTTTT.

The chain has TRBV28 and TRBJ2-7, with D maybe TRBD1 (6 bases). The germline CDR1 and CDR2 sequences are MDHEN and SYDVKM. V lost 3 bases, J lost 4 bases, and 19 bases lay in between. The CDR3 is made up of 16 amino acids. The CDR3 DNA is TGTGCCAGCAGTTTCCGGGACACCGTTCCGTCGTACGAGCAGTACTTC. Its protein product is CASSFRDTVPSYEQYF. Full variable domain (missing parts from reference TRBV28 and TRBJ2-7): DVKVTQSSRYLVKRTGEKVFLECVQDMDHENMFWYRQDPGLGLRLIYFSYDVKMKEKGDIPEGYSVSREKKERFSLILESASTNQTSMYLCASSFRDTVPSYEQYFGPGTRLTVT.

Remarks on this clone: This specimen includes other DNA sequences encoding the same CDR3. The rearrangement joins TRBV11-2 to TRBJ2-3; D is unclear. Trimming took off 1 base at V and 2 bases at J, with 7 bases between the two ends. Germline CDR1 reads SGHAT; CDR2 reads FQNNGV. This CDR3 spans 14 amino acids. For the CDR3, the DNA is TGTGCCAGCAGCTTAGGAGGATCCACAGATACGCAGTATTTT. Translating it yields CASSLGGSTDTQYF.

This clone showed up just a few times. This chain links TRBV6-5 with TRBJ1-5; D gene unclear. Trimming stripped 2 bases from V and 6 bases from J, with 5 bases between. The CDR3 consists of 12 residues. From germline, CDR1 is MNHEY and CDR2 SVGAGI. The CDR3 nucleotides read TGTGCCAGCAGTTACGAGGGTCAGCCCCAGCATTTT. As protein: CASSYEGQPQHF.